The present T cell receptor (beta chain) was sequenced within a study of post-analysis software for immune sequencing data. Whole-study results and caveats: Relative to controls, patients had five TRBV segments at higher frequency, with TRBV5-6, TRBV5-1 and TRBV20-1 among these.

V lost 6 bases to trimming and J lost 2 bases, with 14 bases between them. CDR1 is DFQATT and CDR2 is SNEGSKA in the germline V gene (reference sequence). The CDR3 totals 13 residues. Prepared libraries of TCR beta cDNA carried unique molecular identifiers. TCRdb independently ran MiXCR on the PCR reads; one entry per CDR3 protein. This sample yields fewer than 550,000 distinct CDR3 sequences, of which under 40% are seen a single time; less than 6% belongs to the top ten. This clonotype was seen repeatedly, ten times or more. Its antigen remains unknown. This chain joins TRBV20-1 and TRBJ2-7; possible D gene TRBD2, 5 bases. This receptor was obtained from a girl under 18 with multiple sclerosis. The sample taken for sequencing was blood. CDR3 DNA sequence: TGCAGTGCCAGCGGTCAGGAGACCTACGAGCAGTACTTC. Translating gives CSASGQETYEQYF.